This T cell receptor (beta chain) was captured by sequencing in a study of CD8+CD57+ T cells in acquired aplastic anemia. Study-level background: The sorted CD4+ and CD8+ cells yielded an average about 3.3 ug of DNA. Healthy-donor CD4+ cells averaged about 11 million reads. Study results and caveats: Overlap between patients and controls comprised 25 to 30 CD8+ CDR3 sequences. A significant difference in CD8+ Simpson's diversity between patients and controls was not found.

Genomic DNA was employed as the template in profiling TCR beta VDJ and CDR3. TCRdb reprocessed the reads with MiXCR, giving one entry per CDR3 protein. There are about 130,000 distinct CDR3 sequences in the sample; around two fifths occur only once, and under 9% lies in the top ten. V shed 0 bases, J shed 3 bases, and the junction held 14 bases outside the gene matches. The CDR3 covers 19 residues. The germline V gene encodes CDR1 SGHVS and CDR2 FNYEAQ. Regarding this clonotype: The antigen remains unidentified.

The chain recombines TRBV7-6 with TRBJ2-7, with 10 bases aligning to TRBD1. The sample consisted of sorted CD4+, CD8+, or CD8+CD57+ T cells (not recorded which) from PBMCs. The receptor was isolated from a human donor in good health, serving as a control. CDR3 amino acids: CASSLAPTGGKQRYYEQYF. The CDR3 DNA reads TGTGCCAGCAGCTTAGCGCCGACAGGGGGCAAACAGCGGTACTACGAGCAGTACTTC.